These 10 T cell receptor beta chains came from one sample sequenced in a study of shared clonotypes between healthy human individuals (TCRdb year 2020). Library preparation employed the immunoSEQ multiplex PCR assay. TCRdb's version of the immuneACCESS table is confined to in-frame rearrangements and falls short of the full clone set. An unresolved V gene accounts for under half of the shortfall where checked; the remainder is of unknown origin. In all, the sample holds nearly 750,000 clones, and around 70% of those were seen once. The ten largest clones represent approximately 1.8% of the sample. Sequencing was performed on memory CD4+ T cells sorted from blood. The sample's cell subset or site, from its label and the paper: CD45RA-negative fraction. Receptors were obtained from a woman between 25 and 40 years old in good health.

The chain carries TRBV6-5 and TRBJ1-2, with a tentative D call TRBD1 (5 bases). CDR1 and CDR2 (germline): MNHEY, SVGAGI. Trimming removed 7 bases from V and 2 bases from J, with 14 bases in between. The CDR3 consists of 14 residues. CDR3 residues: CASTPLGQNYGYTF. CDR3 sequence (DNA): TGTGCCAGCACCCCGTTGGGGCAGAACTATGGCTACACCTTC.

The chain uses TRBV19 and TRBJ2-2, with 9 bases that match TRBD1. Germline values: CDR1 LNHDA, CDR2 SQIVND (reference sequence). The CDR3 loop spans 16 amino acids. V was clipped by 1 base and J by 6 bases; unmatched bases: 6. The CDR3, as DNA: TGTGCCAGTAGTATAGGGGGCTGGGACAGGGCCGGGGAGCTGTTTTTT. This translates into CASSIGGWDRAGELFF.

This clone came up once. The rearrangement joins TRBV7-9 to TRBJ2-3, with D unresolved. In germline, CDR1 is SEHNR, CDR2 FQNEAQ (reference sequence). The CDR3 runs to 18 residues. V lost 5 bases and J lost 0, with 21 bases in between. The CDR3 DNA reads TGTGCCAGCAGCCCCGCGCGGAGAACCGACACTAGCACAGATACGCAGTATTTT. This encodes CASSPARRTDTSTDTQYF.

The rearrangement joins TRBV7-9 to TRBJ2-2; 9 bases are shared with TRBD1. J was trimmed by 5 bases and V by 2 bases; bases with no gene match: 3. In germline, CDR1 is SEHNR, CDR2 FQNEAQ (reference sequence). The CDR3 runs 15 residues. The CDR3 nucleotides read TGTGCCAGCAGCTTAATGACAGGGGGTACCGGGGAGCTGTTTTTT. Amino acid sequence: CASSLMTGGTGELFF. Drawing the rest from reference TRBV7-9 and TRBJ2-2, the complete variable domain is DTGVSQNPRHKITKRGQNVTFRCDPISEHNRLYWYRQTLGQGPEFLTYFQNEAQLEKSRLLSDRFSAERPKGSFSTLEIQRTEQGDSAMYLCASSLMTGGTGELFFGEGSRLTVL.

This clone was detected many times. This sample also contains other DNA sequences that code for the same CDR3. The chain uses TRBV11-2 and TRBJ1-2; the D gene is possibly TRBD1 (6 bases). V was clipped by 5 bases and J by 8 bases, with 12 bases between them. In germline, CDR1 is SGHAT, CDR2 FQNNGV. This CDR3 region has 12 residues. The CDR3 coding sequence is TGTGCCAGCAGCCCCAACAGGGACGGCTACACCTTC. It yields the protein CASSPNRDGYTF.

The CDR3 region is CATSVVGGGEKLFF. The CDR3 bases are TGTGCCACCAGCGTAGTAGGGGGAGGTGAAAAACTGTTTTTT. V gene TRBV15 combines with J gene TRBJ1-4; maybe TRBD1 (6 bases). The CDR3 length is 14 residues. Germline values: CDR1 LNHNV, CDR2 YYDKDF (reference sequence). Trimming took off 5 bases at V and 7 bases at J, with 14 bases between the two ends.

Comments on this clone: The same CDR3 arises from other DNA sequences in this sample as well. V gene TRBV5-1 combines with J gene TRBJ2-5; 9 positions match TRBD1. The CDR3 consists of 15 residues. Germline loops: CDR1 SGHRS, CDR2 YFSETQ. V lost 4 bases to trimming and J lost 5 bases; unmatched junction nucleotides: 9. CDR3 loop: CASSLGQGGLETQYF. CDR3 DNA sequence: TGCGCCAGCAGCCTGGGACAGGGAGGTTTGGAGACCCAGTACTTC.

The chain is built from TRBV18 and TRBJ1-2; D gene uncertain. The ends were cut back, 5 bases at V and 8 bases at J, with 21 bases in the middle. CDR3 size: 15 residues. Germline V gives CDR1 KGHSH, CDR2 LQKENI. The CDR3 loop is CASSSSRHVEGGYTF. The CDR3 bases are TGTGCCAGCTCATCCTCCCGACATGTCGAAGGAGGCTACACCTTC.

J is TRBJ2-7 and V is TRBV4-1, with D perhaps matching TRBD2 (6 bases). Deletions cut 1 base from V and 1 base from J, with 14 bases between. The CDR3 runs to 16 residues. The germline V gene has CDR1 MGHRA and CDR2 YSYEKL. DNA for the CDR3: TGCGCCAGCAGCCAAGCCGGGACTCTCCTTTCCTACGAGCAGTACTTC. Encoded protein: CASSQAGTLLSYEQYF.

The V gene is TRBV4-1, the J gene TRBJ1-1; no clear D gene. This CDR3 is 15 amino acids long. Germline V gene lookup returns CDR1 MGHRA and CDR2 YSYEKL. The V gene lost 4 bases and the J gene lost 1 base, with 13 bases spanning the gap. The CDR3 DNA sequence: TGCGCCAGCAGCCCCTGGACCGCGACGAACACTGAAGCTTTCTTT. Residues: CASSPWTATNTEAFF.